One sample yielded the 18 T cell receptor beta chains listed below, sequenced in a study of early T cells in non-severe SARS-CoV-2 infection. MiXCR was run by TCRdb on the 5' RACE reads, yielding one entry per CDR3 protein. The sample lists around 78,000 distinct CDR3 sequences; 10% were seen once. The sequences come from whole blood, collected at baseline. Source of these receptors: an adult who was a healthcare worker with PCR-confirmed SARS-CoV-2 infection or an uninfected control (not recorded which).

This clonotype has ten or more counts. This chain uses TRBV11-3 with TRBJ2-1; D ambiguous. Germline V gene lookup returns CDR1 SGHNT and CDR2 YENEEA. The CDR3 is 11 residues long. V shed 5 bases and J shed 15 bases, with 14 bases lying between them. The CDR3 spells CASSLPGLLFF. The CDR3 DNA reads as TGTGCCAGCAGCCTTCCGGGCCTTCTGTTCTTC. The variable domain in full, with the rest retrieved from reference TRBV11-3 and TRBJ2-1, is EAGVVQSPRYKIIEKKQPVAFWCNPISGHNTLYWYLQNLGQGPELLIRYENEEAVDDSQLPKDRFSAERLKGVDSTLKIQPAELGDSAVYLCASSLPGLLFFGPGTRLTVL.

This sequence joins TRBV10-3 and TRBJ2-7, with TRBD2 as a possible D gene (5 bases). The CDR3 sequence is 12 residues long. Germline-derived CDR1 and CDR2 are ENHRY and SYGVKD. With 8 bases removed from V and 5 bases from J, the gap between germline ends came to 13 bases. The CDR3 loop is CAIRGTADEQYF. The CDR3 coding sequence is TGTGCCATCCGGGGAACAGCGGACGAGCAGTACTTC.

The CDR3 is CASSFPGSTEAFF. The DNA of the CDR3 is TGTGCCAGCAGCTTCCCAGGGAGCACTGAAGCTTTCTTT. This sequence joins TRBV5-6 and TRBJ1-1; D is perhaps TRBD1 (5 bases). The germline gives CDR1 SGHDT, CDR2 YYEEEE. The CDR3 sequence is 13 residues long. Trimming pared 2 bases from V and 4 bases from J, leaving 9 bases between.

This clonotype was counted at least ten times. The CDR3 DNA reads as TGCGCCAGCAGCAGGGGACTAGCGGACTTACATGAGCAGTTCTTC. Translated, it gives CASSRGLADLHEQFF. The rearrangement links TRBV5-1 to TRBJ2-1, with 11 bases identical to TRBD2. This CDR3 has 15 amino acids. V shed 4 bases and J 8 bases; nucleotides not matched to a gene: 8. Per germline, CDR1 SGHRS and CDR2 YFSETQ. The full variable domain, completed using reference TRBV5-1 and TRBJ2-1, is KAGVTQTPRYLIKTRGQQVTLSCSPISGHRSVSWYQQTPGQGLQFLFEYFSETQRNKGNFPGRFSGRQFSNSRSEMNVSTLELGDSALYLCASSRGLADLHEQFFGPGTRLTVL.

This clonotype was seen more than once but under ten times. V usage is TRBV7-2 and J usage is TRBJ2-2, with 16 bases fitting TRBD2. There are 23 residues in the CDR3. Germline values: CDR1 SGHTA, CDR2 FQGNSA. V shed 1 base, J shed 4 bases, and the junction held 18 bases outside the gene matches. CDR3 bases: TGTGCCAGCAGCTTAGACTACAGCCTCCCGGGACTAGCGGGGGGGTGGAGCACCGGGGAGCTGTTTTTT. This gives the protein CASSLDYSLPGLAGGWSTGELFF.

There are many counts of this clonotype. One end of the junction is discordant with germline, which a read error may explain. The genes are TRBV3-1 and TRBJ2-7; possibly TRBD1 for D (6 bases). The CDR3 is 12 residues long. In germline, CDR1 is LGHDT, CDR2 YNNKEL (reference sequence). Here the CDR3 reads CASSHGERQESF. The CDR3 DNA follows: TGTGCCAGCAGCCACGGGGAGAGACAGGAGAGCTTC.

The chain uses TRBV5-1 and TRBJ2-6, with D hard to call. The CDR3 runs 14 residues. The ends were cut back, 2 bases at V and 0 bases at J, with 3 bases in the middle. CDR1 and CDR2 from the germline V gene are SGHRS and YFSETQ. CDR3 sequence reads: CASSFDSGANVLTF. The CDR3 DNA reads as TGCGCCAGCAGCTTCGACTCTGGGGCCAACGTCCTGACTTTC.

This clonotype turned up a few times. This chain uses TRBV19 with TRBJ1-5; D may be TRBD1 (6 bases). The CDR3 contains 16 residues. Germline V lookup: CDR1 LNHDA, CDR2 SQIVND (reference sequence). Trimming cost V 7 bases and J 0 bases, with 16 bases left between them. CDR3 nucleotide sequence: TGTGCCAGTAACGTCGGGACACCCCATAGCAATCAGCCCCAGCATTTT. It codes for CASNVGTPHSNQPQHF. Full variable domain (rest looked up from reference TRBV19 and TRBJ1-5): DGGITQSPKYLFRKEGQNVTLSCEQNLNHDAMYWYRQDPGQGLRLIYYSQIVNDFQKGDIAEGYSVSREKKESFPLTVTSAQKNPTAFYLCASNVGTPHSNQPQHFGDGTRLSIL.

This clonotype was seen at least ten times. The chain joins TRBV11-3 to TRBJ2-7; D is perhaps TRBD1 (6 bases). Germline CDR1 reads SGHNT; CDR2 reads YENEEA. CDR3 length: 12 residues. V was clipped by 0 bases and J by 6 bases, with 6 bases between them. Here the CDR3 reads CASSLETGEQYF. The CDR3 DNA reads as TGTGCCAGCAGCTTAGAGACAGGCGAGCAGTACTTC. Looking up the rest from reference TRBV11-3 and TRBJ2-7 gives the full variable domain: EAGVVQSPRYKIIEKKQPVAFWCNPISGHNTLYWYLQNLGQGPELLIRYENEEAVDDSQLPKDRFSAERLKGVDSTLKIQPAELGDSAVYLCASSLETGEQYFGPGTRLTVT.

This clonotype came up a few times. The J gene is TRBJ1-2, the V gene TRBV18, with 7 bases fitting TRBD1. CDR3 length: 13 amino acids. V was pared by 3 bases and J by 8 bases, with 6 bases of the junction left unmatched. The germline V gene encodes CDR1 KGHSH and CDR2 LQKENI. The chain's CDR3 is CASSPDRQWGYTF. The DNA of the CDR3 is TGTGCCAGCTCACCGGACAGGCAGTGGGGCTACACCTTC.

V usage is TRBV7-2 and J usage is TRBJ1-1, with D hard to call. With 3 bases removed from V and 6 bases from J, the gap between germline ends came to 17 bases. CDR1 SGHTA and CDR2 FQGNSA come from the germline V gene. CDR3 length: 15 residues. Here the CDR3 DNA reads TGTGCCAGCAGCTTCGATTCATCCTTCTCTGCTGAAGCTTTCTTT. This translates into CASSFDSSFSAEAFF.

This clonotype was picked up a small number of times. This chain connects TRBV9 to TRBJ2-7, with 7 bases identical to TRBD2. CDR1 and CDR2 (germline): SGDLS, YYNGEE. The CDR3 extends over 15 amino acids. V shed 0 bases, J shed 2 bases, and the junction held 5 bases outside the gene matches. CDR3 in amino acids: CASSVDSSGAYEQYF. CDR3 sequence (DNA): TGTGCCAGCAGCGTAGACTCCAGCGGGGCCTACGAGCAGTACTTC.

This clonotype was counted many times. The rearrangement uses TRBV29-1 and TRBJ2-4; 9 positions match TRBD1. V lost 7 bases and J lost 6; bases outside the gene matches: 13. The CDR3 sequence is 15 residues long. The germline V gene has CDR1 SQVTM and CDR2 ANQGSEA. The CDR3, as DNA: TGCAGCGCCAGATCACCCGGGACAGGGACAAACATTCAGTACTTC. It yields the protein CSARSPGTGTNIQYF.

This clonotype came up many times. The CDR3 DNA is TGCGCCAGCAGCCAAGATCTGTGGGGGAGTTCCTACGAGCAGTACTTC. Encoded protein: CASSQDLWGSSYEQYF. The rearrangement links TRBV4-3 to TRBJ2-7; D tentatively reads TRBD1 or TRBD2 (5 bases each). The CDR3 length is 16 residues. Between the trimmed V and J ends, which lost 0 bases and 1 base, there was a span of 13 bases. Germline V lookup: CDR1 LGHNA, CDR2 YSLEER.

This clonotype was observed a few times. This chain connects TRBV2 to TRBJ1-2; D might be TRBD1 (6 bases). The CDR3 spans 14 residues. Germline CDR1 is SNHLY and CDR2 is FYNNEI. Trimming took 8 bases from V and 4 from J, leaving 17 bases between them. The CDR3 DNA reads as TGTGCCAGCCTCAACCAGGGACAAAGCTATGGCTACACCTTC. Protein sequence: CASLNQGQSYGYTF.

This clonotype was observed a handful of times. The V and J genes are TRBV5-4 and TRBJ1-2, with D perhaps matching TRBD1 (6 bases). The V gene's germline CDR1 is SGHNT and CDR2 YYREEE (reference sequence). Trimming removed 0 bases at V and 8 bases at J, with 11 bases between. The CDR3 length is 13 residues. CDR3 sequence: CASSLVQGTGYTF. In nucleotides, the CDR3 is TGTGCCAGCAGCTTGGTACAGGGAACGGGCTACACCTTC.

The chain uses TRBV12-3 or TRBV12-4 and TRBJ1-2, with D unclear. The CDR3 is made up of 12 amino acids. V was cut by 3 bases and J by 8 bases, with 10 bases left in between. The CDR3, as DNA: TGTGCCAGCAGTTTCGGCACCCGAGGCTACACCTTC. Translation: CASSFGTRGYTF.

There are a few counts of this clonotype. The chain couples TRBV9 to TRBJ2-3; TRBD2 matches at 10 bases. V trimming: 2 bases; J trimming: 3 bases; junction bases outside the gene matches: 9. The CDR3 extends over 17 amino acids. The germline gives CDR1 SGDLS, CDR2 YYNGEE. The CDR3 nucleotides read TGTGCCAGCAGCGTCCCACTAACTAGCGGGGTGACAGATACGCAGTATTTT. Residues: CASSVPLTSGVTDTQYF. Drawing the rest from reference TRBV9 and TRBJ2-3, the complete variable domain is DSGVTQTPKHLITATGQRVTLRCSPRSGDLSVYWYQQSLDQGLQFLIQYYNGEERAKGNILERFSAQQFPDLHSELNLSSLELGDSALYFCASSVPLTSGVTDTQYFGPGTRLTVL.